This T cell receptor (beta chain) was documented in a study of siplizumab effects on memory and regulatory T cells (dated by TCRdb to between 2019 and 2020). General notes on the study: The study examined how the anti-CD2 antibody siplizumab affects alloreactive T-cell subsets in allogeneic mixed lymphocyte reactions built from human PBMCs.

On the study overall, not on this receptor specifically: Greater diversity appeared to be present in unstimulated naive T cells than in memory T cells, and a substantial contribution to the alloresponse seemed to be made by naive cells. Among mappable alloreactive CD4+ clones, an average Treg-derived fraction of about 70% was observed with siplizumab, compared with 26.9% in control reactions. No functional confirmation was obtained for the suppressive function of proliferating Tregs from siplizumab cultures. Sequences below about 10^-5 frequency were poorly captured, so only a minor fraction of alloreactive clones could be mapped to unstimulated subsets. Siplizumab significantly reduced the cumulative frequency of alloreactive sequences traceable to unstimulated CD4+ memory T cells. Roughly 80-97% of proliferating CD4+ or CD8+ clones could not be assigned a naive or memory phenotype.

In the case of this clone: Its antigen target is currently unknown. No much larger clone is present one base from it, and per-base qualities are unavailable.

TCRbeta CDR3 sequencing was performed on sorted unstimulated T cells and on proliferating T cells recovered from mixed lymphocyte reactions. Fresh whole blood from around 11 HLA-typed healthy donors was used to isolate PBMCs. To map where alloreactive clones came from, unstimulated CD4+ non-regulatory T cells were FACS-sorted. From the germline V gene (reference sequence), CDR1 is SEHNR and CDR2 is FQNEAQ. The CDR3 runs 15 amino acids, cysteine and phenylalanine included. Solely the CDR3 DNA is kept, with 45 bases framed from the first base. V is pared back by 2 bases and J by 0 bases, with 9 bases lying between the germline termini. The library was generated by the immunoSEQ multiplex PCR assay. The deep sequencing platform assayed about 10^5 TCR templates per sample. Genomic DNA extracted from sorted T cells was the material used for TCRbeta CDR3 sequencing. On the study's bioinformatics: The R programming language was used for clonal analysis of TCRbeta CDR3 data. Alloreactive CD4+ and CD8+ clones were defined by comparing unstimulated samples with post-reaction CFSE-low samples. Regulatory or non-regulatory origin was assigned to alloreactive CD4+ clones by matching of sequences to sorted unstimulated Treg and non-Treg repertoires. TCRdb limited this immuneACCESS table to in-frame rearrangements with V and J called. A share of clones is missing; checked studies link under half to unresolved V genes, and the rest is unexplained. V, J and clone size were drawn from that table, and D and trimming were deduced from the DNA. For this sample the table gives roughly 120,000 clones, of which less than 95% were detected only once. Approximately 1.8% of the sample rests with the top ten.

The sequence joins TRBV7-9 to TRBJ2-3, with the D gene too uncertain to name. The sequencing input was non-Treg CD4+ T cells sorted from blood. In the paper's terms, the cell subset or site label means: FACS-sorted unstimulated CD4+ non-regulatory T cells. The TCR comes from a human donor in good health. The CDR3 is CASSLHALSTDTQYF. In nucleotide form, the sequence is TGTGCCAGCAGCTTACATGCCCTTAGCACAGATACGCAGTATTTT.